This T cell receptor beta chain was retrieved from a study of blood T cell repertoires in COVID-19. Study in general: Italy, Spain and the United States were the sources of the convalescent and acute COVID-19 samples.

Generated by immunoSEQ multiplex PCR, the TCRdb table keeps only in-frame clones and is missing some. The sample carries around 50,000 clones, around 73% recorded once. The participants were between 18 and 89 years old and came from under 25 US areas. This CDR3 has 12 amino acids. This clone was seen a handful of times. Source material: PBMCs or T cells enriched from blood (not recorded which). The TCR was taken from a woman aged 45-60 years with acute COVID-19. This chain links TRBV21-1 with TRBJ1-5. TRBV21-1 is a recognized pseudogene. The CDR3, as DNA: TGTGCTTGGAAGAGGAATGTTCAGCCCCAGCATTTT. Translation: CAWKRNVQPQHF.